Sequencing of this T cell receptor (beta chain) was carried out in a study of glioma-infiltrating T cells. Germline CDR1 reads SNHLY; CDR2 reads FYNNEI. The length of the CDR3 is 14 residues. Trimming left V 7 bases short and J 10 bases short, with 20 bases between. Amplification of TCR alpha and beta CDR3 regions from RNA used iRepertoire nested multiplex PCR. TCRdb called the multiplex PCR reads again in MiXCR, with one record for every CDR3 protein. The table has over 100,000 distinct CDR3 sequences, around 25% seen once; the top ten hold about a third. The sequence was obtained from a human donor with low-grade glioma or glioblastoma, undergoing nonglioma brain surgery, or in good health (not recorded which). The sample consisted of glioma tissue, nonneoplastic brain tissue, or PBMCs (not recorded which). The chain employs TRBV2 and TRBJ2-1; no reliable D call. The CDR3 loop reads CASTMKGAQYEQFF. The CDR3 DNA reads as TGTGCCAGCACCATGAAAGGTGCACAATACGAGCAGTTCTTC.